This TCR beta chain was observed in a study of breast tumors, draining lymph nodes, adjacent tissues. Axillary draining lymph nodes of breast cancer patients supplied the node samples. With 1 base removed from V and 0 bases from J, the gap between germline ends came to 11 bases. CDR3 length equals 16 residues. Germline loops: CDR1 SGHNT, CDR2 YYREEE (reference sequence). TCRdb re-called the multiplex PCR reads with MiXCR, one entry per CDR3 protein. Counted here are some 100,000 distinct CDR3 sequences, 21% occurring once; the ten biggest clones make up roughly 1.3%. Turning to this clonotype: Antigen specificity is unknown.

Study-wide results and limits: That most tumor T cells come from lymph nodes remained unproven. Tumor repertoires ranked between lymph nodes and nontumor tissue in diversity, with V and J gene preferences. Most tumor T cells seemingly derive from lymph node, then expand in tumor.

What was sequenced was axillary lymph node tissue. This receptor was taken from a female donor with breast cancer. Some clones in this sample may be carry-over from other donors' samples. The chain combines TRBV5-4 with TRBJ2-4; D uncertain. In DNA, the CDR3 is TGTGCCAGCAGCTTGCCCAGGCTCCTAGCCAAAAACATTCAGTACTTC. It is translated as CASSLPRLLAKNIQYF.